This T cell receptor (beta chain) was profiled in a study of blood T cell repertoires in COVID-19. Only in-frame clones appear in the TCRdb table, and some are missing; sequencing was by immunoSEQ multiplex PCR. The sample contains around 300,000 clones, 85% to 90% of which appear only once. Participants were aged roughly 18 to 90 years from around 24 US areas. Two negative PCRs, clearance, or symptom resolution were required of recovered Cohort 3 donors. From germline, CDR1 is LNHNV and CDR2 YYDKDF (reference sequence). The CDR3 is made up of 16 amino acids. Trimming cost V 0 bases and J 8 bases, with 16 bases left between them.

Sequencing was carried out using PBMCs or T cells enriched from blood (not recorded which). The rearrangement uses TRBV15 and TRBJ1-4; possibly TRBD1 for D (6 bases). The sequence derives from a woman aged 30 to 39 who had recovered from COVID-19. Here the CDR3 reads CATSRDQARGAEKLFF. Here the CDR3 DNA reads TGTGCCACCAGCAGAGACCAAGCCAGGGGCGCGGAAAAACTGTTTTTT.